A single sample is the source of the 18 T cell receptor beta chains below, sequenced in a study of OX40 agonist ivuxolimab in advanced cancers. Sequenced by immunoSEQ multiplex PCR; TCRdb stores in-frame clones only, minus some. Of around 40,000 clones detected, about 92% appear once; the ten largest clones hold nearly 9.5%. Source: CD4+ or CD8+ T cells sorted from blood, taken in a trial of the OX40 agonist ivuxolimab. The receptors derive from an adult with an advanced solid tumor such as melanoma, head and neck, liver or kidney cancer.

This clone was observed a single time. The gene calls are TRBV28 and TRBJ1-3; no firm D call. CDR3 length equals 14 residues. The V gene's germline CDR1 is MDHEN and CDR2 SYDVKM. Deletions cut 6 bases from V and 4 bases from J, with 13 bases between. This chain's CDR3 is CASSPTAGGNTIYF. The CDR3 coding sequence is TGTGCCAGCAGCCCCACGGCCGGGGGAAACACCATATATTTT.

V and J are TRBV30 and TRBJ2-1, with a weak D call TRBD2 (5 bases). The CDR3 contains 15 residues. Germline values: CDR1 GTSNPN, CDR2 SVGIG (reference sequence). V lost 5 bases and J lost 7, with 21 bases in between. The CDR3 DNA follows: TGTGCCTGGGCCCCGCTAGTCGCCCGGAGGAATGAGCAGTTCTTC. Translation: CAWAPLVARRNEQFF.

The chain has TRBV6-1 and TRBJ2-1, with 7 bases lining up with TRBD1. This CDR3 region has 12 residues. CDR1 and CDR2 from the germline V gene are MNHNS and SASEGT. The V segment lost 4 bases and the J segment 10 bases; nucleotides outside the gene matches: 4. In DNA form, the CDR3 reads TGTGCCAGCAGTGGGTTACAGGGGGAGCAGTTCTTC. Its protein is CASSGLQGEQFF.

The V and J genes are TRBV6-5 and TRBJ1-1; no clear D gene. The CDR3 is 11 residues long. V lost 8 bases and J 1 base, leaving 5 bases between the germline ends. Germline assignment: CDR1 MNHEY and CDR2 SVGAGI. The CDR3, as DNA: TGTGCCAGCGCTCAGAACACTGAAGCTTTCTTT. Protein sequence: CASAQNTEAFF.

CDR3 loop: CASSRGQGAGNTIYF. DNA of the CDR3: TGTGCCAGCAGCAGAGGACAGGGGGCTGGAAACACCATATATTTT. V gene TRBV13 combines with J gene TRBJ1-3; 10 nucleotides agree with TRBD1. The germline gives CDR1 PRHDT, CDR2 FYEKMQ (reference sequence). The CDR3 totals 15 residues. V lost 5 bases and J lost 2; bases outside the gene matches: 3.

The rearrangement links TRBV27 to TRBJ2-7, with D perhaps TRBD2 (5 bases). Trimming took off 0 bases at V and 6 bases at J, with 9 bases between the two ends. Germline-derived CDR1 and CDR2 are MNHEY and SMNVEV (reference sequence). CDR3 length: 13 residues. CDR3 sequence: CASSLSQRSEQYF. CDR3 sequence (DNA): TGTGCCAGCAGTTTATCCCAGCGGAGCGAGCAGTACTTC.

The CDR3 is CASSLAGASGASRGYF. The CDR3 DNA reads as TGTGCCAGCAGCTTAGCCGGGGCTAGCGGGGCCTCCCGGGGATATTTT. J is TRBJ2-3 and V is TRBV9; 9 bases map to TRBD2. The trim removed 4 bases at V and 15 bases at J, leaving 21 bases unmatched. Germline lookup yields CDR1 SGDLS and CDR2 YYNGEE. This CDR3 has 16 residues.

CDR3 in amino acids: CASRSGAGTYNEQFF. As DNA, the CDR3 is TGTGCCAGTAGATCGGGGGCGGGTACCTACAATGAGCAGTTCTTC. The V call is TRBV19, the J call TRBJ2-1; D may correspond to TRBD1 or TRBD2 (6 bases each). The CDR3 totals 15 residues. Germline CDR1 LNHDA, CDR2 SQIVND (reference sequence). Deletions cut 6 bases from V and 2 bases from J, with 14 bases between.

The gene calls are TRBV7-9 and TRBJ1-5, with a tentative D call TRBD1 (5 bases). Trimming cost V 5 bases and J 0 bases, with 14 bases left between them. CDR1 is SEHNR, CDR2 FQNEAQ, per germline (reference sequence). The CDR3 is made up of 16 amino acids. CDR3 sequence reads: CASSKGSDYSNQPQHF. The CDR3 DNA is TGTGCCAGCAGCAAGGGGAGCGATTATAGCAATCAGCCCCAGCATTTT. Complete variable domain (other parts from reference TRBV7-9 and TRBJ1-5): DTGVSQNPRHKITKRGQNVTFRCDPISEHNRLYWYRQTLGQGPEFLTYFQNEAQLEKSRLLSDRFSAERPKGSFSTLEIQRTEQGDSAMYLCASSKGSDYSNQPQHFGDGTRLSIL.

The chain couples TRBV10-3 to TRBJ2-7, with TRBD1 matching 11 bases. The CDR3 runs to 19 residues. CDR1 is ENHRY, CDR2 SYGVKD, per germline. V trimming: 10 bases; J trimming: 3 bases; junction bases outside the gene matches: 23. The CDR3 protein is CATSDRGLSAFKDIYEQYF. The CDR3 bases are TGTGCCACCTCGGACAGGGGGCTTTCAGCTTTCAAAGACATCTACGAGCAGTACTTC.

The V and J genes are TRBV14 and TRBJ1-1; tentatively, D is TRBD1 (6 bases). In germline, CDR1 is SGHDN, CDR2 FVKESK. The ends were cut back, 1 base at V and 4 bases at J, with 10 bases in the middle. The CDR3 runs to 14 residues. CDR3 sequence reads: CASSQAQGSTEAFF. In DNA, the CDR3 is TGTGCCAGCAGCCAAGCACAGGGATCCACTGAAGCTTTCTTT.

The CDR3 loop is CASRTDGDYGYTF. The CDR3, as DNA: TGTGCCAGTAGGACGGACGGCGACTATGGCTACACCTTC. V usage is TRBV19 and J usage is TRBJ1-2; D is unresolved. Per germline, CDR1 LNHDA and CDR2 SQIVND (reference sequence). There are 13 residues in the CDR3. V was shortened by 6 bases and J by 3 bases, with 11 bases between the two germline ends.

This chain links TRBV6-5 with TRBJ1-1; D gene ambiguous. V lost 6 bases, J lost 1 base, and 12 bases lay in between. CDR3 length equals 14 residues. CDR1 MNHEY and CDR2 SVGAGI come from the germline V gene. The CDR3 DNA follows: TGTGCCAGCAGCCGAACGGAAGCGAACACTGAAGCTTTCTTT. Translating gives CASSRTEANTEAFF.

V is TRBV27 and J is TRBJ1-5; no firm D call. This CDR3 spans 12 amino acids. With 6 bases removed from V and 4 bases from J, the gap between germline ends came to 7 bases. Germline lookup yields CDR1 MNHEY and CDR2 SMNVEV (reference sequence). The CDR3: CASRRGNQPQHF. The DNA for the CDR3 is TGTGCCAGCAGACGGGGAAATCAGCCCCAGCATTTT.

Here the CDR3 DNA reads TGTGCCAGCAGCTTAGCCCTAGGTCTAGGAAATGAGCAGTTCTTC. Amino acids: CASSLALGLGNEQFF. This chain uses TRBV13 with TRBJ2-1; D is unresolved. The CDR3 extends over 15 amino acids. V was clipped by 1 base and J by 7 bases, with 14 bases between them. Germline V gives CDR1 PRHDT, CDR2 FYEKMQ (reference sequence).

The chain has TRBV6-5 and TRBJ2-1; D is ambiguous. Trimming shortened V by 5 bases and J by 15 bases, and 20 bases separated the two germline ends. The CDR3 has 13 residues. Germline CDR1 and CDR2: MNHEY and SVGAGI. The CDR3 is CASSEKAENSLFF. Here the CDR3 DNA reads TGTGCCAGCAGTGAAAAGGCGGAGAACTCCTTGTTCTTC.

The chain combines TRBV9 with TRBJ2-5; D is perhaps TRBD1 (5 bases). V was pared by 4 bases and J by 3 bases, with 13 bases between. The CDR3 is made up of 14 amino acids. Per the germline V gene, CDR1 is SGDLS and CDR2 is YYNGEE. The CDR3 coding sequence is TGTGCCAGCAGCTCCTACGACAGAAAAGAGACCCAGTACTTC. Encoded protein: CASSSYDRKETQYF. The full variable domain, completed using reference TRBV9 and TRBJ2-5, is DSGVTQTPKHLITATGQRVTLRCSPRSGDLSVYWYQQSLDQGLQFLIQYYNGEERAKGNILERFSAQQFPDLHSELNLSSLELGDSALYFCASSSYDRKETQYFGPGTRLLVL.

The V and J genes are TRBV7-2 and TRBJ2-1, with TRBD2 identical over 12 bases. This CDR3 has 15 amino acids. J was trimmed by 6 bases and V by 3 bases; bases with no gene match: 3. Germline assignment: CDR1 SGHTA and CDR2 FQGNSA. In DNA, the CDR3 is TGTGCCAGCAGCTTTCTAGCGGGAGGGCCCAATGAGCAGTTCTTC. This gives the protein CASSFLAGGPNEQFF.